The next 11 T cell receptor beta chains were all read from a single sample in a study of T-cell memory formation after mild COVID-19. Each CDR3 protein is one row after TCRdb ran MiXCR on the 5' RACE reads. The data hold 540,000 or so distinct CDR3 sequences, with over 20% observed a single time. Sequences were obtained from PBMCs or a T cell subset sorted from them (not recorded which). The origin of the receptors is an adult woman who had mild COVID-19 (a few samples of this study predate the infection). Cell type and time point are not known.

This clonotype turned up a few times. V usage is TRBV19 and J usage is TRBJ2-2; D is unclear. V lost 5 bases and J lost 6, with 10 bases in between. This CDR3 has 13 amino acids. The germline CDR1 and CDR2 sequences are LNHDA and SQIVND (reference sequence). The CDR3 spells CASSPGRPGELFF. CDR3 nucleotides: TGTGCCAGTAGTCCGGGTCGGCCCGGGGAGCTGTTTTTT.

This clonotype has only one observation. The chain uses TRBV15 and TRBJ2-5; 13 bases are a match to TRBD2. Germline V lookup: CDR1 LNHNV, CDR2 YYDKDF (reference sequence). The V and J ends lost 0 bases and 6 bases, in that order; junction bases with no gene match: 4. The CDR3 covers 16 residues. CDR3 amino acids: CATSRDQTSGRQTQYF. Here the CDR3 DNA reads TGTGCCACCAGCAGAGATCAGACTAGCGGGAGGCAGACCCAGTACTTC.

This clonotype was counted many times. The gene calls are TRBV20-1 and TRBJ2-3; possibly TRBD2 for D (5 bases). The germline CDR1 and CDR2 sequences are DFQATT and SNEGSKA (reference sequence). There are 14 residues in the CDR3. Deletions cut 2 bases from V and 3 bases from J, with 12 bases between. The chain's CDR3 is CSARLSGETDTQYF. As DNA, the CDR3 is TGCAGTGCTAGACTGAGCGGAGAAACAGATACGCAGTATTTT.

This clonotype appeared a few times. The chain employs TRBV7-6 and TRBJ2-3; the D gene is possibly TRBD2 (5 bases). Trimming pared 4 bases from V and 0 bases from J, leaving 23 bases between. CDR1 and CDR2 from the germline V gene are SGHVS and FNYEAQ. The CDR3 is made up of 19 amino acids. The DNA for the CDR3 is TGTGCCAGCAGCTCTAGCCGGCAGCCTCCGTACTCTAGCACAGATACGCAGTATTTT. Protein: CASSSSRQPPYSSTDTQYF.

This clonotype has more than one count but fewer than ten. The chain couples TRBV7-9 to TRBJ1-1, with D unresolved. Trimming removed 2 bases at V and 5 bases at J, with 15 bases between. Germline CDR1 is SEHNR and CDR2 is FQNEAQ (reference sequence). The CDR3 spans 15 residues. CDR3 nucleotides: TGTGCCAGCAGCTTATCCCCCGGGGAGGAAACTGAAGCTTTCTTT. Translation: CASSLSPGEETEAFF.

The V and J genes are TRBV9 and TRBJ1-6, with 8 bases lining up with TRBD1. After removal of 3 bases from V and 7 bases from J, the junction contained 6 bases not matched to a gene. The CDR3 extends over 15 amino acids. Germline values: CDR1 SGDLS, CDR2 YYNGEE. The CDR3 loop is CASSADGTGNSPLHF. CDR3 DNA: TGTGCCAGCAGCGCCGACGGGACAGGAAATTCACCCCTCCACTTT.

This clonotype was observed at least ten times. The rearrangement uses TRBV12-3 or TRBV12-4 and TRBJ2-5, with 8 bases lining up with TRBD1. Germline trimming cut 4 bases from V and 5 bases from J; bases unmatched to any gene: 9. The CDR3 covers 15 residues. CDR3 sequence: CASSSSGTGVETQYF. CDR3 sequence (DNA): TGTGCCAGCAGTTCCTCCGGGACAGGAGTGGAGACCCAGTACTTC.

The chain has TRBV29-1 and TRBJ2-2, with TRBD2 identical over 9 bases. Germline CDR1 reads SQVTM; CDR2 reads ANQGSEA. V lost 4 bases to trimming and J lost 2 bases; unmatched junction nucleotides: 2. This CDR3 contains 14 residues. The CDR3 region has the DNA TGCAGCGTTGGACTAGCGGTAAACACCGGGGAGCTGTTTTTT. Residues: CSVGLAVNTGELFF.

The V gene is TRBV7-3, the J gene TRBJ1-1, with D unresolved. Between the trimmed V and J ends, which lost 0 bases and 1 base, there was a span of 9 bases. CDR3 size: 15 residues. CDR1 and CDR2 from the germline V gene are SGHTA and FQGTGA. CDR3 nucleotide sequence: TGTGCCAGCAGCTTAACCCTGGGTGAGAACACTGAAGCTTTCTTT. It is translated as CASSLTLGENTEAFF.

The chain joins TRBV29-1 to TRBJ2-1, with 9 positions matching TRBD1. V lost 3 bases to trimming and J lost 4 bases; unmatched junction nucleotides: 7. The germline V gene has CDR1 SQVTM and CDR2 ANQGSEA. CDR3 length equals 15 residues. The CDR3 region has the DNA TGCAGCGTTGACCCGGGACAGGGAACTTACAATGAGCAGTTCTTC. This translates into CSVDPGQGTYNEQFF.

The rearrangement links TRBV29-1 to TRBJ1-1; unclear D gene. The germline V gene has CDR1 SQVTM and CDR2 ANQGSEA. Trimming took 7 bases from V and 1 from J, leaving 16 bases between them. This CDR3 has 14 residues. CDR3 in DNA: TGCAGCGCCAAGGGCGGGCCCCAGAACACTGAAGCTTTCTTT. It codes for CSAKGGPQNTEAFF. The variable domain in full, completed from reference TRBV29-1 and TRBJ1-1, reads SAVISQKPSRDICQRGTSLTIQCQVDSQVTMMFWYRQQPGQSLTLIATANQGSEATYESGFVIDKFPISRPNLTFSTLTVSNMSPEDSSIYLCSAKGGPQNTEAFFGQGTRLTVV.